This T cell receptor (beta chain) was identified in a study of shared clonotypes between healthy human individuals. Around 83 million PBMCs served as the genomic DNA source for unsorted samples. Deep-level running was used for the assay. Unsorted PBMC DNA went through sequencing on ten immunoSEQ deep assay plates. Profiling relied on immunoSEQ multiplex PCR, and the TCRdb table lists in-frame clones only, not all of them. The sample holds about 510,000 clones, 70% to 80% seen once. This CDR3 region has 16 residues. CDR1 is SGDLS, CDR2 YYNGEE, per germline. The V end lost 3 bases, the J end lost 4 bases, and 16 bases lay between the germline ends.

Sequencing was done on a sample of PBMCs. The gene calls are TRBV9 and TRBJ2-2; TRBD1 might be the D (5 bases). This clonotype was sampled from a woman aged 40-49 years in good health. Some clones in this sample may be carry-over from other donors' samples. The CDR3 DNA reads as TGTGCCAGCAGCGCCCATAGGGGCGCGAGCACCGGGGAGCTGTTTTTT. This translates into CASSAHRGASTGELFF.